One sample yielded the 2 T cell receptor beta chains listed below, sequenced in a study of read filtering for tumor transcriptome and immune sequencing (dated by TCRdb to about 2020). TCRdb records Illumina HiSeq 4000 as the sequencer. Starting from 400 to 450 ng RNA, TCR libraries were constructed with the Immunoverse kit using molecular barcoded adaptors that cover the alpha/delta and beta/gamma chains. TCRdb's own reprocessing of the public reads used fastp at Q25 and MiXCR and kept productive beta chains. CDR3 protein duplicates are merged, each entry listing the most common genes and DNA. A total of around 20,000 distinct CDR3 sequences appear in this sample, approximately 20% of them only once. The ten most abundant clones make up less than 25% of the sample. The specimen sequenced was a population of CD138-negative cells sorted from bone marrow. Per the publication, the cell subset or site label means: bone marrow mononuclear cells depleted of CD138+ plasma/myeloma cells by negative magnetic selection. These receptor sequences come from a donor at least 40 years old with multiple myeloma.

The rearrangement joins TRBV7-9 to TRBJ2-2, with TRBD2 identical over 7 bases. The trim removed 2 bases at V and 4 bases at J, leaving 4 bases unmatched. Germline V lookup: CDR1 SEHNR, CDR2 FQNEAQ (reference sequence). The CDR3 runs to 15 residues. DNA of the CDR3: TGTGCCAGCAGCTTACTAGCGGCAATCACCGGGGAGCTGTTTTTT. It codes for CASSLLAAITGELFF.

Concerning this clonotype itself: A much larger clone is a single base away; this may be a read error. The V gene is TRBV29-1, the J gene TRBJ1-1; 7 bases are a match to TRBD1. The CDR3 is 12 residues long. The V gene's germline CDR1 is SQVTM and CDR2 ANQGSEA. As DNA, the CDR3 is TGCGGCGTTAGACAGGGGAACACTGAAGCTTTCTTT. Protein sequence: CGVRQGNTEAFF.